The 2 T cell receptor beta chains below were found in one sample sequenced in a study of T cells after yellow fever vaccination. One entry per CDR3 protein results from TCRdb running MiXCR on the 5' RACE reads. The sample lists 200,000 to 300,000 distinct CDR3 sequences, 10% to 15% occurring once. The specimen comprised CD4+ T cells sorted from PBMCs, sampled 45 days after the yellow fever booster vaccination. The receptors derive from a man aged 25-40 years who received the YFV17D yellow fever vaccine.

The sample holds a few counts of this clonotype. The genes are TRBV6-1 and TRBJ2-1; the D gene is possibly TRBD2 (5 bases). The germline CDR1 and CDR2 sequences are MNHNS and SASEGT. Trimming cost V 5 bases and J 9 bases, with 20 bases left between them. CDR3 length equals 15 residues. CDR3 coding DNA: TGTGCCAGCAGTCCACTGCTAGCTCAAGGAAGTGAGCAGTTCTTC. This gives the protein CASSPLLAQGSEQFF.

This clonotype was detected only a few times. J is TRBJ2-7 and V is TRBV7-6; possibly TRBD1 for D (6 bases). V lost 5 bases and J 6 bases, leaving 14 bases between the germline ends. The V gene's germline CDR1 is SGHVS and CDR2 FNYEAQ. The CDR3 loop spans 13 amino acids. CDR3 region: CASSQNTGLEQYF. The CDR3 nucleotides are TGTGCCAGCAGCCAAAACACAGGGCTCGAGCAGTACTTC.